A selection of T cell receptor beta chains follows, all from one sample in a study of T-cell memory formation after mild COVID-19. From the 5' RACE reads, TCRdb called clonotypes with MiXCR, one entry per CDR3 protein. The data contain fewer than 200,000 distinct CDR3 sequences, about 20% of them singletons. Source material: PBMCs or a T cell subset sorted from them (not recorded which). These TCRs come from an adult woman who had mild COVID-19 (a few samples of this study predate the infection). Cell type and time point are not known. CDR3s leave out the opening cysteine and the closing phenylalanine or tryptophan. Fields, in order: CDR3 protein, J gene, D gene, clone size, V gene. A D gene is named only where the DNA matches it firmly. A clone size is listed for some rows: how often the clone was seen (once, few, many), or a class if it is expanded.

SVAGTTNGNEQF TRBJ2-1 . . TRBV29-1
ASSLGQVDRGAF TRBJ1-1 TRBD1 . TRBV5-6
ASSQYDRTLSSYNEQF TRBJ2-1 . medium-sized TRBV5-1
ASSPGTYDRRGPNSPLH TRBJ1-6 . . TRBV14
ASSPRTLGTLDYEQY TRBJ2-7 . few TRBV28
ASSEIAGGGTDTQY TRBJ2-3 TRBD2 . TRBV5-1
ASSQPGHESEKLF TRBJ1-4 . . TRBV23-1
SARLAGDIFSYEQY TRBJ2-7 TRBD2 . TRBV20-1
ASSQDPGLAGGEQY TRBJ2-7 TRBD2 . TRBV3-1
ASSYSSPGNEAF TRBJ1-1 . . TRBV6-5
AWAELAAEKLF TRBJ1-4 . once TRBV30
ASSSSYRTDTQY TRBJ2-3 . . TRBV5-6
ASSLDGGNNEQF TRBJ2-1 TRBD2 few TRBV27
ASSARSSGANVLT TRBJ2-6 . . TRBV7-9
ASRQTGGTTNTEAF TRBJ1-1 TRBD1 . TRBV3-1
SARDGHLTDYEQY TRBJ2-7 . few TRBV20-1
ASSGPGPQGVNEQF TRBJ2-1 TRBD1 few TRBV9
SAGRNYGYT TRBJ1-2 . . TRBV20-1
SVEDPGQGTSTDTQY TRBJ2-3 TRBD1 . TRBV29-1
ASSVSGGSTDTQY TRBJ2-3 TRBD2 many TRBV7-6
ASSQDQSDEQY TRBJ2-7 . . TRBV4-3
SATGQGAIGNTEAF TRBJ1-1 TRBD1 few TRBV29-1
SVFDGGDYGYT TRBJ1-2 . . TRBV29-1
ASSLGTAPEAF TRBJ1-1 TRBD1 few TRBV5-1
SVEYGGLYEQY TRBJ2-7 . few TRBV29-1
ASSSGTSGRSSTNEQF TRBJ2-1 TRBD2 . TRBV12-3/TRBV12-4
ASSFTGLAADTQY TRBJ2-3 TRBD2 few TRBV11-2
ASSSLTGGSHNEQF TRBJ2-1 TRBD1 . TRBV13
ATSDSTGMDGYT TRBJ1-2 . . TRBV24-1
ASSPYPSTGGSKTGELF TRBJ2-2 TRBD1 few TRBV7-7
ASSLAGVGLETYEQY TRBJ2-7 TRBD2 few TRBV7-2
ASSRSGRGNTGELF TRBJ2-2 TRBD2 . TRBV12-3/TRBV12-4
SARPPQGLDYEQY TRBJ2-7 . few TRBV20-1
ASSQDPVAPVPDTQY TRBJ2-3 . . TRBV4-3
ASSPLGQDFYEQY TRBJ2-7 TRBD1 few TRBV27
ASSFRDRVPYEQY TRBJ2-7 TRBD1 . TRBV5-4
SVVAGAYGTDTQY TRBJ2-3 . once TRBV29-1
ASSFLVGGYEQY TRBJ2-7 . . TRBV12-3/TRBV12-4
SVMIGDTGELF TRBJ2-2 . . TRBV29-1
ASSLMSSYNEQF TRBJ2-1 . . TRBV7-6
ASSQETVSYEQY TRBJ2-7 . many TRBV4-2
ATSGGTGGNQPQH TRBJ1-5 TRBD1 . TRBV15
ASSLVQGEMETQY TRBJ2-5 . few TRBV7-6
ASSLMTSGGKETQY TRBJ2-5 TRBD2 . TRBV7-6
AIEGDSSYEQY TRBJ2-7 TRBD1 . TRBV10-3
ASSDRNYNSPLH TRBJ1-6 . . TRBV6-6
ASSYSTTSGTDEQF TRBJ2-1 TRBD2 . TRBV6-2/TRBV6-3
ASRPTGDQPQH TRBJ1-5 TRBD1 . TRBV12-3/TRBV12-4
ASSRVGVAGSYEQY TRBJ2-7 TRBD2 few TRBV7-2
ASSPIGFGTEAF TRBJ1-1 . . TRBV14
SAKSLAGSYNEQF TRBJ2-1 TRBD2 few TRBV20-1
SAIPGLAGGYVSYNEQF TRBJ2-1 TRBD2 few TRBV20-1
ASSAPGTGKEKLF TRBJ1-4 TRBD1 . TRBV7-9
SAAGAAYEQY TRBJ2-7 . . TRBV20-1
ASSPLGGLKRETQY TRBJ2-5 . . TRBV11-3
ASSVSGSNEKLF TRBJ1-4 . few TRBV9
ASSPIGTEAF TRBJ1-1 . . TRBV7-9
ASSYAPGGGGQETQY TRBJ2-5 TRBD2 . TRBV6-6
ASRLSRGNTEAF TRBJ1-1 . . TRBV11-2
ASSFLAGTGGEKLF TRBJ1-4 TRBD1 . TRBV11-2